This is a list of T cell receptor beta chains from one sample in a study of human T cells and chemical hapten exposure. TCRdb re-derived calls from the RACE reads in MiXCR, one entry per CDR3 protein. The sample has about 120,000 distinct CDR3 sequences, approximately 14% seen once. Sequences were derived from whole blood, sampled in connection with sensitization to the hapten diphenylcyclopropenone (DPC). These receptors originate from a man aged 18 to 30 with alopecia areata. Some clones in this sample may be carry-over from other donors' samples. CDR3s include the opening cysteine and the closing phenylalanine or tryptophan. Fields, in order: clone size, J gene, D gene, V gene, CDR3 protein, CDR3 DNA. The D gene is left open where the match is weak. Size is omitted from some rows. Given values are once, few, many or a class for expanded clones.

-,TRBJ2-6,-,TRBV5-1,CASSLDLSGANVLTF,TGCGCCAGCAGCTTGGACCTTTCTGGGGCCAACGTCCTGACTTTC
-,TRBJ1-2,-,TRBV28,CASSLEGTVVNYGYTF,TGTGCCAGCAGTTTGGAGGGGACCGTGGTAAACTATGGCTACACCTTC
few,TRBJ1-2,TRBD1,TRBV5-5,CASSLDRVYGYTF,TGTGCCAGCAGCCTGGACAGGGTATACGGCTACACCTTC
few,TRBJ1-6,TRBD1,TRBV7-2,CASNFRGQGSNSPLHF,TGTGCCAGCAACTTCCGAGGACAGGGATCTAATTCACCCCTCCACTTT
-,TRBJ1-6,-,TRBV3-1,CASSLLSMTDYNSPLHF,TGTGCCAGCAGCCTCCTCTCCATGACGGATTATAATTCACCCCTCCACTTT
-,TRBJ2-6,-,TRBV11-2,CASSFGLVPPGANVLTF,TGTGCCAGCAGCTTCGGACTCGTACCACCTGGGGCCAACGTCCTGACTTTC
-,TRBJ2-3,TRBD2,TRBV19,CASMTSGATDTQYF,TGTGCCAGTATGACTAGCGGGGCAACAGATACGCAGTATTTT
-,TRBJ1-1,-,TRBV7-9,CASSTYDAQGLSEAFF,TGTGCCAGCAGCACATACGATGCCCAGGGGCTGTCTGAAGCTTTCTTT
once,TRBJ1-1,TRBD1,TRBV6-2/TRBV6-3,CASSWMDRLTMNTEAFF,TGTGCCAGCAGTTGGATGGACAGGCTGACTATGAACACTGAAGCTTTCTTT
-,TRBJ2-2,-,TRBV5-4,CASSLVGVAGELFF,TGTGCCAGCAGCCTCGTCGGGGTTGCCGGGGAGCTGTTTTTT
-,TRBJ1-2,-,TRBV13,CASSPPNRLNGYTF,TGTGCCAGCAGCCCCCCAAACAGATTGAACGGCTACACCTTC
few,TRBJ2-2,-,TRBV11-2,CASSLGALNTGELFF,TGTGCCAGCAGCTTAGGGGCACTTAACACCGGGGAGCTGTTTTTT
-,TRBJ1-1,-,TRBV5-1,CASSIRADTEAFF,TGCGCCAGCAGCATCCGGGCGGACACTGAAGCTTTCTTT
few,TRBJ1-2,TRBD1,TRBV7-8,CASSYRDRGGGYTF,TGTGCCAGCAGCTACCGGGACAGGGGAGGTGGCTACACCTTC
few,TRBJ2-1,-,TRBV5-1,CASSSVSSYNEQFF,TGCGCCAGCAGCTCCGTGAGCTCCTACAATGAGCAGTTCTTC
-,TRBJ1-3,-,TRBV3-1,CASSPTAYSGNTIYF,TGTGCCAGCAGCCCTACAGCCTACTCTGGAAACACCATATATTTT
few,TRBJ2-6,-,TRBV4-3,CASSHGRGPGANVLTF,TGCGCCAGCAGCCATGGAAGAGGGCCTGGGGCCAACGTCCTGACTTTC
few,TRBJ2-1,-,TRBV6-6,CASKEGGRWFF,TGTGCCAGCAAGGAGGGGGGACGGTGGTTCTTC
many,TRBJ2-5,-,TRBV7-2,CASSLLAQQETQYF,TGTGCCAGCAGCTTACTAGCACAGCAAGAGACCCAGTACTTC
few,TRBJ2-5,TRBD1,TRBV25-1,CASSEVSGQGIETQYF,TGTGCCAGCAGTGAGGTTTCGGGACAGGGGATAGAGACCCAGTACTTC
-,TRBJ2-5,TRBD1,TRBV4-1,CASSQHGQGRQETQYF,TGCGCCAGCAGCCAACACGGACAGGGGCGCCAAGAGACCCAGTACTTC
-,TRBJ2-7,-,TRBV29-1,CSVEDQGSYEQYF,TGCAGCGTTGAAGATCAGGGGAGCTACGAGCAGTACTTC
-,TRBJ2-1,-,TRBV7-9,CASSSRTGTSYNEQFF,TGTGCCAGCAGCTCAAGAACCGGGACGTCCTACAATGAGCAGTTCTTC
-,TRBJ1-2,-,TRBV7-2,CASSPPREGYGYTF,TGTGCCAGCAGCCCCCCCCGGGAGGGCTATGGCTACACCTTC